This T cell receptor (beta chain) was obtained from a study of T cell responses to AZD1222 COVID-19 vaccine. Points from the study as a whole: Across the whole spike, CD4 TCRs peaked at regions 160-218 and 743-854. In a largely white British group with more females than males, clonal diversity was possibly underestimated.

The repertoire was sequenced with immunoSEQ multiplex PCR; TCRdb's copy has only in-frame clones and lacks some. Among fewer than 100,000 clones listed, approximately 90% were seen once. Germline CDR1 is SNHLY and CDR2 is FYNNEI. The CDR3 spans 15 residues. V shed 6 bases, J shed 0 bases, and the junction held 4 bases outside the gene matches. This clone showed up just once. Its target is unknown. Whether given at about 4 or about 12 weeks, second doses were pooled. The TCR comes from an adult who received the AZD1222 COVID-19 vaccine. The V gene is TRBV2, the J gene TRBJ1-5; 8 bases map to TRBD1. The source was peripheral blood, collected 28 days after the second AZD1222 dose. The CDR3 sequence is CASSSDRGSNQPQHF. The CDR3 nucleotides read TGTGCCAGCAGCTCCGACAGGGGTAGCAATCAGCCCCAGCATTTT. The full variable domain, completed using reference TRBV2 and TRBJ1-5, is EPEVTQTPSHQVTQMGQEVILRCVPISNHLYFYWYRQILGQKVEFLVSFYNNEISEKSEIFDDQFSVERPDGSNFTLKIRSTKLEDSAMYFCASSSDRGSNQPQHFGDGTRLSIL.